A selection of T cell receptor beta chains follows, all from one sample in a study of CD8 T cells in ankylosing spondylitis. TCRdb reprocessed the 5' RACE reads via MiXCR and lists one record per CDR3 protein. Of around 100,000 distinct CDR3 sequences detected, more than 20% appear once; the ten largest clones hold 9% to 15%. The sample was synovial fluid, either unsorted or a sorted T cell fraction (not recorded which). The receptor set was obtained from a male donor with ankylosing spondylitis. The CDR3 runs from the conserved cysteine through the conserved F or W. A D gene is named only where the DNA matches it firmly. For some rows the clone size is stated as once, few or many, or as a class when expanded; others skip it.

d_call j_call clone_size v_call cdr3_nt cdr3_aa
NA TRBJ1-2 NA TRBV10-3 TGTGCCATCAGTGACAGTGAGGGGCTAGGTAACTATGGCTACACCTTC CAISDSEGLGNYGYTF
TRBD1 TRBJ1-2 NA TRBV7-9 TGTGCCAGCAGCTTAGCGACGGGACAGGGAACTGGCTACACCTTC CASSLATGQGTGYTF
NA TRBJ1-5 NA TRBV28 TGTGCCAGCAGTCCCCCGGGGGGTCAGGGGCAGCCCCAGCATTTT CASSPPGGQGQPQHF
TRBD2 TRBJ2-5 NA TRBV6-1 TGTGCCAGCAGTGATCGGGGGGGCCAGGAGACCCAGTACTTC CASSDRGGQETQYF
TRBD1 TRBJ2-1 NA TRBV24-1 TGTGCCACCCGGGCCACTACAGGGGTTGGGTCCTACAATGAGCAGTTCTTC CATRATTGVGSYNEQFF
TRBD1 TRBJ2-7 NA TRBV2 TGTGCCAGCAAGACAGGGTTCAAGCAGTACTTC CASKTGFKQYF
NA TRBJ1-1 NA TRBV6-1 TGTGCCAGCAGTGACAGGCAGAACACTGAAGCTTTCTTT CASSDRQNTEAFF
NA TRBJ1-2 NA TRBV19 TGTGCCAGTAGTCCCCGGGGAGGGGAGCCCTATGGCTACACCTTC CASSPRGGEPYGYTF
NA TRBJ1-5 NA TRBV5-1 TGCGCCAGCAGCTTGGGCTGGGATCAGCCCCAGCATTTT CASSLGWDQPQHF
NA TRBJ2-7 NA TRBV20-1 TGCAGTGCTCAGGGAGCCCCCTTCTACGAGCAGTACTTC CSAQGAPFYEQYF
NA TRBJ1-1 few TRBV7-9 TGTGCCAGCGCTCAGCGGAACACTGAAGCTTTCTTT CASAQRNTEAFF
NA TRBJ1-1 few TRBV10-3 TGTGCCATCAGTGAGGAGGGGGACACTGAAGCTTTCTTT CAISEEGDTEAFF
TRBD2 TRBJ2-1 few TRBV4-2 TGTGCCAGCAGCCAAGAGGGGACTAGCGGGAGGGGTTGGGAGCAGTTCTTC CASSQEGTSGRGWEQFF
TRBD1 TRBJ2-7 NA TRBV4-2 TGTGCCAGCAGCCTGGACAGGAACTCCTACGAGCAGTACTTC CASSLDRNSYEQYF
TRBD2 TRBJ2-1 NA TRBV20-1 TGCAGTGCTAGATCCAATCCGGGACTACAGTTCTTC CSARSNPGLQFF
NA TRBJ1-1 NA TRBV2 TGTGCCAGCAGTGTACCGGGGGAAATAGAAGCTTTCTTT CASSVPGEIEAFF
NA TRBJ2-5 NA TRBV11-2 TGTGCCAGCAGCCCACATGGGGTGACACAAGAGACCCAGTACTTC CASSPHGVTQETQYF
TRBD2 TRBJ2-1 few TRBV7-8 TGTGCCAGCAGCTTGAGCTTTGGAGCGGGAGGTAATAATGAGCAGTTCTTC CASSLSFGAGGNNEQFF
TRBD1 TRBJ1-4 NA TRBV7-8 TGTGCCAGCGGGGACAGTAATGAAAAACTGTTTTTT CASGDSNEKLFF
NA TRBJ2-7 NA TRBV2 TGTGCCAGCAGTGAACGAGGTTACGAGCAGTACTTC CASSERGYEQYF
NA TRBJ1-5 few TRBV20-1 TGCAGTGCTAGGGAGGGGACTCAGCCCCAGCATTTT CSAREGTQPQHF
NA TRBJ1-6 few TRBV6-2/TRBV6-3 TGTGCCAGCAGCCCGGGATCGGGCTATTCACCCCTCCACTTT CASSPGSGYSPLHF
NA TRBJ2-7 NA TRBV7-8 TGTGCCAGCAGCTCAGGCGGGGCAGGGTCCTACGAGCAGTACTTC CASSSGGAGSYEQYF
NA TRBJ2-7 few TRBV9 TGTGCCAGCAGCGTAGCAGCCTACGAGCAGTACTTC CASSVAAYEQYF
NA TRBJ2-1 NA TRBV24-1 TGTGCCACCAGTGAACTAGGGGTAAACAGTGAGCAGTTCTTC CATSELGVNSEQFF
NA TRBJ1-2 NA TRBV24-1 TGTGCCACCAGTGAGGGGGTTGGCTACACCTTC CATSEGVGYTF
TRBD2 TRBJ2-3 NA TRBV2 TGTGCCAGCAGTGATGCGGGAGAAGATACGCAGTATTTT CASSDAGEDTQYF
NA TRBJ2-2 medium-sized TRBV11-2 TGTGCCAGCAGCCTCAGGGCGGGCACCGGGGAGCTGTTTTTT CASSLRAGTGELFF
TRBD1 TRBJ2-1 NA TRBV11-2 TGTGCCAGCAGCTTACCGGGACAGGCATACAATGAGCAGTTCTTC CASSLPGQAYNEQFF
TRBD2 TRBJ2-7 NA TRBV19 TGTGCCAGTAGTGTCCCGACTAGCGGGAGGACCGAGCAGTACTTC CASSVPTSGRTEQYF
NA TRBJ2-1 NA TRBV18 TGTGCCAGCTCAAATACGGGCCAAGACCATGAGCAGTTCTTC CASSNTGQDHEQFF
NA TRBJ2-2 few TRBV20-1 TGCAGTGTCCCGGGGCCACAGAACACCGGGGAGCTGTTTTTT CSVPGPQNTGELFF
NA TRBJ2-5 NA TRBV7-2 TGTGCCAGCACCCAGGGACTCGTCCAAGAGACCCAGTACTTC CASTQGLVQETQYF
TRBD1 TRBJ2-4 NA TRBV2 TGTGCCAGCAGCGAGACAGGGGGCCGGGGAAACATTCAGTACTTC CASSETGGRGNIQYF
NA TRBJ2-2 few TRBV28 TGTGCCAGCAGTCCCCGACTAGGGGTCGTCGGGCAGCTGTTTTTT CASSPRLGVVGQLFF
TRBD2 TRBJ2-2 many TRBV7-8 TGTGCCAGCAGCACACCACTAGCGGGAGGGCCCACCGGGGAGCTGTTTTTT CASSTPLAGGPTGELFF
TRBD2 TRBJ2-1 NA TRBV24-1 TGTGCCACCAGTGACCGCGGACTAGCGGGAATCAATGAGCAGTTCTTC CATSDRGLAGINEQFF
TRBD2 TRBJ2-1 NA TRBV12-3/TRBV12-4 TGTGCCAGCAGCCCAAGGGCAGAGGGGACTAGCGGATACAATGAGCAGTTCTTC CASSPRAEGTSGYNEQFF
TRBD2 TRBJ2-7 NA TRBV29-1 TGCAGCGTTGAAGGGACTAGCGGAGAATTCTCCTACGAGCAGTACTTC CSVEGTSGEFSYEQYF
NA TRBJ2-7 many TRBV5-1 TGCGCCAGCGGACCTTTTCCGGGCGCCTACGAGCAGTACTTC CASGPFPGAYEQYF
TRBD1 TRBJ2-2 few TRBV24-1 TGTGCCACCAGTGATCCGGGACAGGGAGCTACCGGGGAGCTGTTTTTT CATSDPGQGATGELFF
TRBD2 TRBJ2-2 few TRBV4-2 TGTGCCAGCAGCCGCACCGGGACTAGCGCCACCGGGGAGCTGTTTTTT CASSRTGTSATGELFF
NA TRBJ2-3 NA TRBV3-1 TGTGCCAGCAGCCGACTGCTGTCAGCAGATACGCAGTATTTT CASSRLLSADTQYF
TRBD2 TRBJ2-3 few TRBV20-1 TGCAGTGCCCCCCTGGGAGCGGGAGTTGGAGATACGCAGTATTTT CSAPLGAGVGDTQYF
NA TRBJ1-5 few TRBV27 TGTGCCAGCAGTCCCCTTATGGGGGGCTATGGCAATCAGCCCCAGCATTTT CASSPLMGGYGNQPQHF
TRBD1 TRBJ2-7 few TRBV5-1 TGCGCCAGCAGCGGTACAGGGGGACGGTCCTACGAGCAGTACTTC CASSGTGGRSYEQYF
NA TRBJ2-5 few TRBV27 TGTGCCAGCAGTTTACGCAGGGAAGAGACCCAGTACTTC CASSLRREETQYF